These 24 T cell receptor beta chains originate from one sample sequenced in a study of response to subunit inactivated influenza vaccine. TCRdb redid the calling of the RT-PCR reads with MiXCR, one entry per CDR3 protein. The sample gives 750,000 to 850,000 distinct CDR3 sequences, approximately 18% of which show up once; roughly a tenth is in the top ten. Sample: PBMCs from blood, taken roughly 5 days after vaccination. The origin of the receptors is a man in his forties or fifties who received an inactivated influenza vaccine.

The chain joins TRBV12-3 or TRBV12-4 to TRBJ2-1; D is unclear. The CDR3 contains 14 residues. The germline V and J ends were trimmed by 5 bases and 1 base, with 9 bases remaining between them. The CDR3 spells CASSEARSYNEQFF. The CDR3 nucleotides are TGTGCCAGCAGTGAGGCTCGGTCCTACAATGAGCAGTTCTTC.

This chain connects TRBV5-5 to TRBJ2-4; 9 bases fit TRBD1. After removal of 0 bases from V and 0 bases from J, the junction contained 7 bases not matched to a gene. Per germline, CDR1 SGHKS and CDR2 YYEKEE (reference sequence). The CDR3 runs 18 residues. In DNA form, the CDR3 reads TGTGCCAGCAGCTTGGTGGGGGGGACAGGGCTAGCCAAAAACATTCAGTACTTC. Amino acid sequence: CASSLVGGTGLAKNIQYF.

This clonotype occurred a few times. The chain has TRBV20-1 and TRBJ2-3, with TRBD2 matching 7 bases. Germline V gives CDR1 DFQATT, CDR2 SNEGSKA (reference sequence). The CDR3 extends over 13 amino acids. Germline trimming cut 1 base from V and 2 bases from J; bases unmatched to any gene: 0. The CDR3 is CSARGDYTDTQYF. CDR3 coding DNA: TGCAGTGCTAGAGGGGACTACACAGATACGCAGTATTTT.

This clonotype has more than one count but fewer than ten. The rearrangement uses TRBV11-2 and TRBJ2-6; 8 bases fit TRBD1. Germline-derived CDR1 and CDR2 are SGHAT and FQNNGV. V shed 2 bases, J shed 4 bases, and the junction held 7 bases outside the gene matches. The length of the CDR3 is 17 residues. The CDR3 loop is CASSLPQGAEGANVLTF. For the CDR3, the DNA is TGTGCCAGCAGCTTACCCCAGGGGGCGGAGGGGGCCAACGTCCTGACTTTC. The full variable domain, rest sourced from reference TRBV11-2 and TRBJ2-6, is EAGVAQSPRYKIIEKRQSVAFWCNPISGHATLYWYQQILGQGPKLLIQFQNNGVVDDSQLPKDRFSAERLKGVDSTLKIQPAKLEDSAVYLCASSLPQGAEGANVLTFGAGSRLTVL.

J is TRBJ2-3 and V is TRBV4-2; tentative D call: TRBD2 (5 bases). CDR1 is LGHNA and CDR2 is YNFKEQ in the germline V gene. This CDR3 spans 13 amino acids. Trimming removed 6 bases from V and 4 bases from J, with 11 bases in between. CDR3: CASSPIASDTQYF. DNA for the CDR3: TGTGCCAGCAGTCCTATAGCGTCAGATACGCAGTATTTT.

V gene TRBV7-8 combines with J gene TRBJ2-7, with a possible D match to TRBD1 (6 bases). The V and J ends lost 5 bases and 2 bases respectively, with 13 bases between them. CDR3 length: 14 amino acids. Germline CDR1 and CDR2: SGHVS and FQNEAQ. This CDR3 is CASSPGQMPYEQYF. The CDR3, as DNA: TGTGCCAGCAGCCCCGGACAGATGCCCTACGAGCAGTACTTC.

The V gene is TRBV12-3 or TRBV12-4, the J gene TRBJ1-1, with a weak D call TRBD1 (6 bases). V lost 6 bases to trimming and J lost 2 bases, with 13 bases between them. The CDR3 spans 14 residues. The CDR3 sequence is CASSPTGSNTEAFF. CDR3 sequence (DNA): TGTGCCAGCAGCCCGACAGGCTCCAACACTGAAGCTTTCTTT.

This clonotype was observed a handful of times. The chain carries TRBV29-1 and TRBJ2-7; D remains unclear. Trimming cost V 6 bases and J 2 bases, with 20 bases left between them. The germline V gene has CDR1 SQVTM and CDR2 ANQGSEA. This CDR3 comprises 15 residues. CDR3 in amino acids: CSVITPGAYTYEQYF. In nucleotides, the CDR3 is TGCAGCGTAATCACTCCGGGCGCCTATACCTACGAGCAGTACTTC.

The V call is TRBV7-9, the J call TRBJ2-3; TRBD2 agrees at 11 bases. V trimming: 5 bases; J trimming: 0 bases; junction bases outside the gene matches: 4. The CDR3 covers 16 residues. The V gene's germline CDR1 is SEHNR and CDR2 FQNEAQ (reference sequence). The CDR3 reads CASSQTSGESTDTQYF. The CDR3 DNA follows: TGTGCCAGCAGCCAGACTAGCGGGGAAAGCACAGATACGCAGTATTTT.

This clonotype came up many times. The chain couples TRBV12-3 or TRBV12-4 to TRBJ1-1, with D unclear. V lost 5 bases and J lost 7, with 8 bases in between. The CDR3 extends over 11 amino acids. This CDR3 reads CASSRGSEAFF. The CDR3 nucleotides are TGTGCCAGCAGTCGAGGGAGTGAAGCTTTCTTT.

In this sample, this clonotype turned up a few times. The chain joins TRBV5-1 to TRBJ2-3; TRBD2 aligns across 12 bases. The CDR3 contains 15 residues. Germline V lookup: CDR1 SGHRS, CDR2 YFSETQ. The junction had 7 bases not matched to a gene; V was cut back by 4 bases and J by 7 bases. The CDR3 here is CASSPTSGGPNTQYF. DNA for the CDR3: TGCGCCAGCAGCCCGACTAGCGGGGGCCCTAATACGCAGTATTTT.

The chain is built from TRBV7-2 and TRBJ2-2; no clear D gene. CDR3 length equals 16 residues. CDR1 is SGHTA and CDR2 is FQGNSA in the germline V gene. Trimming cost V 0 bases and J 5 bases, with 13 bases left between them. The CDR3 DNA reads TGTGCCAGCAGCTTAGCCCCTGGTAAAATTACCGGGGAGCTGTTTTTT. It translates to CASSLAPGKITGELFF.

This clonotype occurred many times. This chain connects TRBV27 to TRBJ2-2; 8 nucleotides line up with TRBD2. The germline gives CDR1 MNHEY, CDR2 SMNVEV (reference sequence). The CDR3 is made up of 15 amino acids. The junction had 4 bases not matched to a gene; V was cut back by 3 bases and J by 4 bases. The CDR3 spells CASSFGTSGTGELFF. The DNA of the CDR3 is TGTGCCAGCAGTTTTGGGACTAGTGGCACCGGGGAGCTGTTTTTT.

The table lists this clonotype with a few counts. V usage is TRBV5-6 and J usage is TRBJ2-1; D unclear. Trimming removed 0 bases from V and 12 bases from J, with 4 bases in between. CDR1 and CDR2 from the germline V gene are SGHDT and YYEEEE. This CDR3 spans 10 amino acids. The CDR3 loop is CASSLVRQFF. Written as DNA, the CDR3 is TGTGCCAGCAGCTTGGTCCGGCAGTTCTTC.

This rearrangement joins TRBV6-5 to TRBJ2-5; D not resolved. Germline assignment: CDR1 MNHEY and CDR2 SVGAGI. This CDR3 is 16 amino acids long. The V gene lost 2 bases and the J gene lost 1 base, with 14 bases spanning the gap. The CDR3 DNA reads TGTGCCAGCAGTTACCGACTGGGAAACGTCCAAGAGACCCAGTACTTC. This translates into CASSYRLGNVQETQYF.

This chain connects TRBV20-1 to TRBJ2-4; 11 bases line up with TRBD2. V trimming: 6 bases; J trimming: 0 bases; junction bases outside the gene matches: 13. The CDR3 is 18 amino acids. Germline V gene data show CDR1 as DFQATT and CDR2 as SNEGSKA (reference sequence). As DNA, the CDR3 is TGCAGTGCCCTCCGAGCTAGCGGGGGGAGTGTAGCCAAAAACATTCAGTACTTC. Protein sequence: CSALRASGGSVAKNIQYF.

The gene calls are TRBV7-2 and TRBJ1-2, with D unclear. V was pared by 2 bases and J by 0 bases, with 13 bases between. Germline CDR1 and CDR2: SGHTA and FQGNSA. The CDR3 extends over 16 amino acids. The CDR3 coding sequence is TGTGCCAGCAGCTTATTCGGGTCGAAGGCTAACTATGGCTACACCTTC. Translation gives CASSLFGSKANYGYTF.

The chain joins TRBV15 to TRBJ2-2; unclear D gene. Germline assignment: CDR1 LNHNV and CDR2 YYDKDF (reference sequence). The CDR3 is made up of 16 amino acids. Deletions cut 0 bases from V and 6 bases from J, with 14 bases between. This CDR3 reads CATSRDPRTGSGELFF. The CDR3 coding sequence is TGTGCCACCAGCAGAGATCCCCGTACTGGGTCCGGGGAGCTGTTTTTT.

This sequence joins TRBV5-1 and TRBJ2-7; tentative D call: TRBD2 (5 bases). V gave up 0 bases and J gave up 3 bases, with 13 bases separating them. CDR1 and CDR2 from the germline V gene are SGHRS and YFSETQ. The CDR3 consists of 15 residues. The CDR3 is CASSLENPGYYEQYF. The CDR3 nucleotides read TGCGCCAGCAGCTTGGAAAATCCGGGGTACTACGAGCAGTACTTC.

V and J are TRBV7-9 and TRBJ2-7; a weak D match, TRBD2 (5 bases). The length of the CDR3 is 13 residues. Trimming stripped 5 bases from V and 2 bases from J, with 10 bases between. Germline V CDR1 and CDR2: SEHNR, FQNEAQ (reference sequence). The CDR3 reads CASSPLATYEQYF. The DNA of the CDR3 is TGTGCCAGCAGCCCTCTAGCAACCTACGAGCAGTACTTC.

This clonotype was detected ten times or more. This chain connects TRBV28 to TRBJ2-1; a possible D gene is TRBD1 (5 bases). Trimming cost V 3 bases and J 7 bases, with 13 bases left between them. CDR1 and CDR2 (germline): MDHEN, SYDVKM. CDR3 length: 14 residues. CDR3 DNA sequence: TGTGCCAGCAGTTTTTGGCAGCAGGGAAATGAGCAGTTCTTC. This codes for CASSFWQQGNEQFF.

V gene TRBV27 combines with J gene TRBJ1-6, with a tentative D call TRBD1 (5 bases). Trimming cost V 0 bases and J 0 bases, with 9 bases left between them. The germline V gene has CDR1 MNHEY and CDR2 SMNVEV (reference sequence). The CDR3 length is 17 residues. CDR3 nucleotide sequence: TGTGCCAGCAGTTTATCAGCAGGGAGCTCCTATAATTCACCCCTCCACTTT. It translates to CASSLSAGSSYNSPLHF.

The rearrangement links TRBV7-2 to TRBJ2-1; no firm D call. The CDR3 covers 12 residues. The germline CDR1 and CDR2 sequences are SGHTA and FQGNSA. Trimming pared 5 bases from V and 8 bases from J, leaving 10 bases between. The CDR3: CASSPAVHEQFF. DNA for the CDR3: TGTGCCAGCAGCCCAGCCGTACATGAGCAGTTCTTC.

This chain joins TRBV11-2 and TRBJ2-7, with D possibly TRBD2 on 5 matching bases. In germline, CDR1 is SGHAT, CDR2 FQNNGV. Trimming removed 5 bases from V and 2 bases from J, with 10 bases in between. This CDR3 is 13 amino acids long. The CDR3 coding sequence is TGTGCCAGCAGCGCCGGGGTTCCCTACGAGCAGTACTTC. It encodes CASSAGVPYEQYF.